This entry lists 21 T cell receptor beta chains sequenced from one sample in a study of T cell responses to AZD1222 COVID-19 vaccine. The protocol was immunoSEQ multiplex PCR, while the TCRdb copy is restricted to in-frame clones and leaves out a portion. The table has 100,000 or so clones, roughly 91% seen once. The sequencing used peripheral blood, collected on day 0 of AZD1222 vaccination. All receptors come from an adult in good health.

The gene calls are TRBV28 and TRBJ1-5, with D perhaps matching TRBD1 (5 bases). This CDR3 region has 12 residues. Germline assignment: CDR1 MDHEN and CDR2 SYDVKM. Trimming took off 6 bases at V and 6 bases at J, with 9 bases between the two ends. The CDR3 is CASSHDSQPQHF. CDR3 sequence (DNA): TGTGCCAGCAGCCACGACAGTCAGCCCCAGCATTTT.

This sequence joins TRBV19 and TRBJ1-1; D ambiguous. The CDR3 length is 14 residues. Per the germline V gene, CDR1 is LNHDA and CDR2 is SQIVND (reference sequence). The V and J ends lost 3 bases and 3 bases respectively, with 11 bases between them. This CDR3 reads CASSIKYGHTEAFF. The CDR3 DNA follows: TGTGCCAGTAGTATTAAGTACGGACACACTGAAGCTTTCTTT.

The chain carries TRBV27 and TRBJ2-7; possible D gene TRBD1, 5 bases. From germline, CDR1 is MNHEY and CDR2 SMNVEV (reference sequence). The germline V and J ends were trimmed by 5 bases and 4 bases, with 9 bases remaining between them. This CDR3 contains 12 residues. This chain's CDR3 is CASSLQGYEQYF. CDR3 sequence (DNA): TGTGCCAGCAGTCTTCAGGGATACGAGCAGTACTTC.

The chain uses TRBV5-1 and TRBJ2-1, with 10 bases that match TRBD2. V trimming: 7 bases; J trimming: 7 bases; junction bases outside the gene matches: 14. CDR3 size: 16 residues. In germline, CDR1 is SGHRS, CDR2 YFSETQ. CDR3 protein: CASGLGLALRMNEQFF. The CDR3 DNA is TGCGCCAGCGGGTTGGGACTAGCGCTACGGATGAATGAGCAGTTCTTC.

The chain combines TRBV19 with TRBJ2-7; no reliable D call. Germline CDR1 is LNHDA and CDR2 is SQIVND (reference sequence). V was pared by 3 bases and J by 3 bases, with 9 bases between. The CDR3 length is 13 residues. The CDR3 sequence is CASSMGYVYEQYF. The CDR3 coding sequence is TGTGCCAGTAGTATGGGCTATGTCTACGAGCAGTACTTC. Supplemented by reference TRBV19 and TRBJ2-7, the full variable domain reads DGGITQSPKYLFRKEGQNVTLSCEQNLNHDAMYWYRQDPGQGLRLIYYSQIVNDFQKGDIAEGYSVSREKKESFPLTVTSAQKNPTAFYLCASSMGYVYEQYFGPGTRLTVT.

CDR3 bases: TGTGCCAGCAGCTTATACATCCAAGAGACCCAGTACTTC. Translation gives CASSLYIQETQYF. The rearrangement uses TRBV11-2 and TRBJ2-5; D uncertain. V was trimmed by 2 bases and J by 1 base, leaving 5 bases between them. Germline-derived CDR1 and CDR2 are SGHAT and FQNNGV. The CDR3 is 13 residues long. The whole variable domain, remainder taken from reference TRBV11-2 and TRBJ2-5, is EAGVAQSPRYKIIEKRQSVAFWCNPISGHATLYWYQQILGQGPKLLIQFQNNGVVDDSQLPKDRFSAERLKGVDSTLKIQPAKLEDSAVYLCASSLYIQETQYFGPGTRLLVL.

The chain is built from TRBV9 and TRBJ1-3; D is undetermined. The V and J ends lost 2 bases and 0 bases respectively, with 9 bases between them. The length of the CDR3 is 15 residues. The germline V gene has CDR1 SGDLS and CDR2 YYNGEE. CDR3 amino acids: CASSVGISSGNTIYF. The CDR3 DNA is TGTGCCAGCAGCGTGGGGATTTCCTCTGGAAACACCATATATTTT.

The chain is built from TRBV2 and TRBJ2-1; unclear D gene. The CDR3 extends over 10 amino acids. The ends were cut back, 7 bases at V and 5 bases at J, with 3 bases in the middle. In germline, CDR1 is SNHLY, CDR2 FYNNEI. CDR3 region: CASKDNEQFF. In nucleotides, the CDR3 is TGTGCCAGCAAAGACAATGAGCAGTTCTTC.

V usage is TRBV18 and J usage is TRBJ1-3, with a possible D match to TRBD1 (5 bases). With 3 bases removed from V and 0 bases from J, the gap between germline ends came to 12 bases. This CDR3 contains 16 residues. CDR1 and CDR2 (germline): KGHSH, LQKENI. The CDR3: CASSPAGPNSGNTIYF. The CDR3 DNA follows: TGTGCCAGCTCACCGGCGGGGCCCAACTCTGGAAACACCATATATTTT.

The chain recombines TRBV7-3 with TRBJ2-2, with 7 bases aligning to TRBD2. Germline CDR1 and CDR2: SGHTA and FQGTGA. With 0 bases clipped from V and 6 bases from J, the junction kept 4 bases outside the gene matches. The CDR3 is 15 residues long. CDR3 in DNA: TGTGCCAGCAGCTTAACCGGGAGGAGTGCCGGGGAGCTGTTTTTT. Translation: CASSLTGRSAGELFF.

The J gene is TRBJ2-7, the V gene TRBV4-1; D is undetermined. In germline, CDR1 is MGHRA, CDR2 YSYEKL. With 1 base removed from V and 3 bases from J, the gap between germline ends came to 13 bases. This CDR3 has 15 residues. CDR3 region: CASSQGHIAIYEQYF. The CDR3 coding sequence is TGCGCCAGCAGCCAAGGGCACATAGCCATCTACGAGCAGTACTTC.

The chain recombines TRBV27 with TRBJ1-4; D might be TRBD1 (5 bases). The V end lost 5 bases, the J end lost 2 bases, and 15 bases lay between the germline ends. Germline CDR1 is MNHEY and CDR2 is SMNVEV (reference sequence). This CDR3 has 16 amino acids. The CDR3 DNA reads as TGTGCCAGCAGTCCGACCGACAGCGTTACTAATGAAAAACTGTTTTTT. Amino acids: CASSPTDSVTNEKLFF.

The genes are TRBV5-5 and TRBJ2-1, with 13 bases aligning to TRBD2. Losses at the gene ends were 4 bases for V and 5 bases for J; bases not matched to a gene: 3. CDR3 length equals 15 residues. Germline assignment: CDR1 SGHKS and CDR2 YYEKEE (reference sequence). The CDR3, as DNA: TGTGCCAGCAGCCAGGGACTAGCGGGACACAATGAGCAGTTCTTC. It yields the protein CASSQGLAGHNEQFF.

The V and J genes are TRBV18 and TRBJ2-1; 8 bases are shared with TRBD1. Germline values: CDR1 KGHSH, CDR2 LQKENI. The CDR3 is 15 amino acids. V trimming: 6 bases; J trimming: 0 bases; junction bases outside the gene matches: 4. This chain's CDR3 is CASSPTGGSYNEQFF. In DNA form, the CDR3 reads TGTGCCAGCTCCCCCACAGGGGGCTCCTACAATGAGCAGTTCTTC.

The chain is built from TRBV27 and TRBJ1-2, with 11 bases matching TRBD1. V shed 5 bases, J shed 4 bases, and the junction held 6 bases outside the gene matches. The CDR3 is made up of 15 amino acids. Germline lookup yields CDR1 MNHEY and CDR2 SMNVEV (reference sequence). CDR3 bases: TGTGCCAGCAGTGCGGGGACAGGGGGAATCTATGGCTACACCTTC. It specifies CASSAGTGGIYGYTF.

The chain employs TRBV18 and TRBJ1-1; D gene uncertain. The CDR3 loop spans 13 amino acids. Per the germline V gene, CDR1 is KGHSH and CDR2 is LQKENI. The V and J ends lost 6 bases and 5 bases respectively, with 13 bases between them. CDR3 region: CASSTPVETEAFF. The CDR3 DNA follows: TGTGCCAGCTCGACCCCGGTTGAGACTGAAGCTTTCTTT.

The gene calls are TRBV9 and TRBJ2-4; 14 nucleotides align to TRBD2. The CDR3 contains 17 residues. J lost 1 base, V lost 3 bases, and 3 bases had no gene match. Germline V CDR1 and CDR2: SGDLS, YYNGEE. CDR3: CASSGGLAGVAKNIQYF. For the CDR3, the DNA is TGTGCCAGCAGCGGGGGACTAGCGGGAGTCGCCAAAAACATTCAGTACTTC.

The chain joins TRBV6-5 to TRBJ1-6; the D is unclear. V lost 2 bases to trimming and J lost 8 bases, with 4 bases between them. The CDR3 consists of 12 residues. Germline lookup yields CDR1 MNHEY and CDR2 SVGAGI. CDR3 in DNA: TGTGCCAGCAGTTACGCAGATTCACCCCTCCACTTT. Translated, it gives CASSYADSPLHF.

This sequence joins TRBV5-4 and TRBJ2-1; D is perhaps TRBD2 (6 bases). This CDR3 region has 15 residues. V was trimmed by 3 bases and J by 8 bases, leaving 18 bases between them. Germline-derived CDR1 and CDR2 are SGHNT and YYREEE (reference sequence). The CDR3 DNA is TGTGCCAGCAGCTCCGGGTGGGGGGTAGTCGATGAGCAGTTCTTC. Translated: CASSSGWGVVDEQFF. Combining the CDR3 with reference TRBV5-4 and TRBJ2-1 gives the whole variable domain ETGVTQSPTHLIKTRGQQVTLRCSSQSGHNTVSWYQQALGQGPQFIFQYYREEENGRGNFPPRFSGLQFPNYSSELNVNALELDDSALYLCASSSGWGVVDEQFFGPGTRLTVL.

This clone occurred once. This chain connects TRBV20-1 to TRBJ2-5; D is undetermined. Germline V lookup: CDR1 DFQATT, CDR2 SNEGSKA (reference sequence). The length of the CDR3 is 10 residues. CDR3 coding DNA: TGCAGCCTTAGGCGGGAGACCCAGTACTTC. This gives the protein CSLRRETQYF.

The chain recombines TRBV28 with TRBJ1-1, with 10 bases fitting TRBD1. The CDR3 spans 16 residues. With 5 bases clipped from V and 0 bases from J, the junction kept 6 bases outside the gene matches. The germline CDR1 and CDR2 sequences are MDHEN and SYDVKM. The CDR3 coding sequence is TGTGCCAGCAGTAGAGCGACAGGGGGCATGAACACTGAAGCTTTCTTT. Translation: CASSRATGGMNTEAFF.